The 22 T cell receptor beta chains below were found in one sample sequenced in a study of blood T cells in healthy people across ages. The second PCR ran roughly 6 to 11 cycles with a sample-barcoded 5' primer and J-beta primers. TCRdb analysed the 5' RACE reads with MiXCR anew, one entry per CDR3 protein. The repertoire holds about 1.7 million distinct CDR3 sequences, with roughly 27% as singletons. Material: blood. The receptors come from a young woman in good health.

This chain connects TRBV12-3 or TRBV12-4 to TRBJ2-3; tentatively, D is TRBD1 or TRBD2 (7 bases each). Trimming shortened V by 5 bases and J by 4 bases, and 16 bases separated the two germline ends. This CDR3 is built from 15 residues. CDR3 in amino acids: CASSHGRGGPDTQYF. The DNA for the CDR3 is TGTGCCAGCAGTCATGGCAGGGGGGGCCCAGATACGCAGTATTTT.

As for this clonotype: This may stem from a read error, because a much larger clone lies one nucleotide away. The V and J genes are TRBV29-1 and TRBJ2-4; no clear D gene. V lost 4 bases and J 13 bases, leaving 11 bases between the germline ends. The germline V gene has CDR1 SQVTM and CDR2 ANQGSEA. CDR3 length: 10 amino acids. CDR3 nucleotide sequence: TGCAGCGTTGCTACAATAGAGCAGTACTTC. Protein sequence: CSVATIEQYF.

CDR3 region: CASSVSSGPYNGQYF. The CDR3 bases are TGTGCCAGCAGCGTTTCTAGCGGACCTTACAATGGGCAGTACTTC. The chain joins TRBV9 to TRBJ2-4, with 7 bases fitting TRBD2. After removal of 2 bases from V and 13 bases from J, the junction contained 15 bases not matched to a gene. The CDR3 totals 15 residues. Per the germline V gene, CDR1 is SGDLS and CDR2 is YYNGEE.

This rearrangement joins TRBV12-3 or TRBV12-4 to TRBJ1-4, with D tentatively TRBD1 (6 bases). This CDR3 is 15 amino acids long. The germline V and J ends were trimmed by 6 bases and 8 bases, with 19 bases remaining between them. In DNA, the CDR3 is TGTGCCAGCAGCTACACACGGACAGCCGAGGAAAAACTGTTTTTT. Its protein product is CASSYTRTAEEKLFF.

CDR3 amino acids: CSARENRGRVAGYTF. CDR3 sequence (DNA): TGCAGTGCTAGAGAGAACAGGGGACGGGTAGCTGGCTACACCTTC. The chain uses TRBV20-1 and TRBJ1-2, with 7 bases identical to TRBD1. The germline CDR1 and CDR2 sequences are DFQATT and SNEGSKA (reference sequence). The CDR3 spans 15 residues. J lost 7 bases, V lost 0 bases, and 11 bases had no gene match.

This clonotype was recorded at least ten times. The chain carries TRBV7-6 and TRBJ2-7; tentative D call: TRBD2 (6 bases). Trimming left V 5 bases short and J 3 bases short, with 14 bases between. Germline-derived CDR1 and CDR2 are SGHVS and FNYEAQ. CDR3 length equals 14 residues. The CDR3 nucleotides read TGTGCCAGCAGCCGACAGCCGGGGGTCTACGAGCAGTACTTC. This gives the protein CASSRQPGVYEQYF.

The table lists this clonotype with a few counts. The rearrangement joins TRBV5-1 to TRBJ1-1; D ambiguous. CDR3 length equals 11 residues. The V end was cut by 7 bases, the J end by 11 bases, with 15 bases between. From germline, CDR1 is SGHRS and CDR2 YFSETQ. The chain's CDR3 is CASQDENEAFF. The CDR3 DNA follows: TGCGCCAGCCAGGATGAAAACGAGGCTTTCTTT.

This CDR3 is CASSQALGVSPDTQYF. In DNA form, the CDR3 reads TGCGCCAGCAGCCAAGCTCTAGGAGTCTCCCCAGATACGCAGTATTTT. The chain joins TRBV4-3 to TRBJ2-3; D unresolved. Trimming took 1 base from V and 4 from J, leaving 15 bases between them. The germline gives CDR1 LGHNA, CDR2 YSLEER. CDR3 length: 16 amino acids.

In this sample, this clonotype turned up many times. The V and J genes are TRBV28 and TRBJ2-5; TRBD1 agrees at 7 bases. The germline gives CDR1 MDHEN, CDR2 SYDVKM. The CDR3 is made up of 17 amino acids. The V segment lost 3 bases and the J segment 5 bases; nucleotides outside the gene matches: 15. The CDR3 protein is CASSFDPRRGMRETQYF. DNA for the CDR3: TGTGCCAGCAGTTTCGATCCCCGCAGGGGGATGAGGGAGACCCAGTACTTC.

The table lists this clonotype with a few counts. The CDR3 sequence is CASSTSGRGNGQPQHF. The CDR3 DNA is TGTGCCAGCAGCACTTCAGGGAGGGGGAACGGTCAGCCCCAGCATTTT. This chain links TRBV6-6 with TRBJ1-5; possible D gene TRBD1, 6 bases. Germline CDR1 MNHNY, CDR2 SVGAGI (reference sequence). V was shortened by 6 bases and J by 6 bases, with 21 bases between the two germline ends. CDR3 size: 16 residues.

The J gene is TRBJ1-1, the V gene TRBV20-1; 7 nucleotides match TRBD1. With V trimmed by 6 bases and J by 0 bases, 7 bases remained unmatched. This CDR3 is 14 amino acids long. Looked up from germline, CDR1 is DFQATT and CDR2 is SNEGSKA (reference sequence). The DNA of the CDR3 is TGCAGTGCCCGGGGACAGCTATTGAACACTGAAGCTTTCTTT. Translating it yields CSARGQLLNTEAFF.

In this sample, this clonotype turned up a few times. The CDR3 is CSAADFRTGANVLTF. The CDR3 DNA is TGCAGTGCCGCCGACTTCCGAACAGGGGCCAACGTCCTGACTTTC. This chain links TRBV20-1 with TRBJ2-6, with no clear D. CDR1 and CDR2 (germline): DFQATT, SNEGSKA (reference sequence). The CDR3 extends over 15 amino acids. Trimming took off 6 bases at V and 4 bases at J, with 16 bases between the two ends.

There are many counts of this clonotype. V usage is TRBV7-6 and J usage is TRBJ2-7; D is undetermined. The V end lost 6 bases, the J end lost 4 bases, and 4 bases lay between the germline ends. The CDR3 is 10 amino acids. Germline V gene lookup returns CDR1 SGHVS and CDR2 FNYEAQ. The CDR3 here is CASREYEQYF. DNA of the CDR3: TGTGCCAGCAGGGAATACGAGCAGTACTTC.

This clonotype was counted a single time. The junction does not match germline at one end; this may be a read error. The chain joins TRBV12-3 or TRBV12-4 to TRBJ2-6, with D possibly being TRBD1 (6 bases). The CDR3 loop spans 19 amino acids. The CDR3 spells CASSLDWDTGPSGANVRTF. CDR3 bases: TGTGCCAGCAGTTTAGATTGGGACACAGGGCCATCTGGGGCCAACGTCCGGACTTTC.

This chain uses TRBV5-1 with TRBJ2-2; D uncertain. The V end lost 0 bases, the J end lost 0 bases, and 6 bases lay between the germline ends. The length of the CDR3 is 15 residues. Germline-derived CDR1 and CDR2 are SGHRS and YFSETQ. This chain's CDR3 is CASSLDIPNTGELFF. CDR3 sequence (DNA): TGCGCCAGCAGCTTGGATATACCGAACACCGGGGAGCTGTTTTTT.

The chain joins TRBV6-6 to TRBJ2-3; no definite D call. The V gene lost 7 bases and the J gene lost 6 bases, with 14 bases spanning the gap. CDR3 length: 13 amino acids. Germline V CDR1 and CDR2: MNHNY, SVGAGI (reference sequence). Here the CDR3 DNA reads TGTGCCAGCAACCAAGGGTATGGCGATACGCAGTATTTT. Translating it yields CASNQGYGDTQYF.

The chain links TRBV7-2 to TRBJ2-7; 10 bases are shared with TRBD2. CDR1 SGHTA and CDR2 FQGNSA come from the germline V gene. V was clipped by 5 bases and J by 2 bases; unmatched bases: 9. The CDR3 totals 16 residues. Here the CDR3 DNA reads TGTGCCAGCAGCCCAATAGCGGGGGGCAACCCCTACGAGCAGTACTTC. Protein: CASSPIAGGNPYEQYF.

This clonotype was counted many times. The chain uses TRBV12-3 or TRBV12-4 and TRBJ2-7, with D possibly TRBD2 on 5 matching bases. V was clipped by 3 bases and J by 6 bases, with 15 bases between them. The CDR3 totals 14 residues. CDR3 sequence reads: CASSFKNDGVEQYF. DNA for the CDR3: TGTGCCAGCAGTTTTAAGAACGACGGGGTCGAGCAGTACTTC.

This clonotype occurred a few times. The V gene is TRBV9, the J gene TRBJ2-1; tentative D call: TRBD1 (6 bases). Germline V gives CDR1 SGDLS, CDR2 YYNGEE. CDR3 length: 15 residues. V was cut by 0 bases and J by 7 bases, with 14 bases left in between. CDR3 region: CASSVVGGSGNEQFF. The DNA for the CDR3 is TGTGCCAGCAGCGTAGTAGGGGGATCAGGTAATGAGCAGTTCTTC.

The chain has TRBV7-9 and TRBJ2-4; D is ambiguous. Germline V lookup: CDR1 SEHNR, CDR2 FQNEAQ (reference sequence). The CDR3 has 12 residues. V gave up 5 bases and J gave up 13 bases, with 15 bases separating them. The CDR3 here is CASSRTGYKQYF. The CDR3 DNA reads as TGTGCCAGCAGCCGGACCGGGTATAAGCAGTACTTC.

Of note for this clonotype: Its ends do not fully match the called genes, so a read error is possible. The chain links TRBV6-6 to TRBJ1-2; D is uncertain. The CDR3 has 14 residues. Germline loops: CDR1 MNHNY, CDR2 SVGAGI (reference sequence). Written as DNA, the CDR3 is TGTGCCAGCAGTTACGTCAAAACCAACTATGGCCACACCTTC. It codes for CASSYVKTNYGHTF.

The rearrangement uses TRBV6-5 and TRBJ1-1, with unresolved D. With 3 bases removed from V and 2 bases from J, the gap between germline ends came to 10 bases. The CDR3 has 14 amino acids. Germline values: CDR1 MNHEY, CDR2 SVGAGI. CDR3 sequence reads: CASSYGWGNTEAFF. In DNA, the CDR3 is TGTGCCAGCAGTTATGGCTGGGGAAACACTGAAGCTTTCTTT.